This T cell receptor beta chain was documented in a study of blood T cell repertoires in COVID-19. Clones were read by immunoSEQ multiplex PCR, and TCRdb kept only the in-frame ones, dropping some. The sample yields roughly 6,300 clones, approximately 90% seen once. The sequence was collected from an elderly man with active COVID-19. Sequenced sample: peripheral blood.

CDR3 bases: TGCGCCAGCAGCTTGAACGGGAGGCGAGAGACCCAGTACTTC. This encodes CASSLNGRRETQYF. The V and J genes are TRBV5-1 and TRBJ2-5, with TRBD2 identical over 7 bases. The V gene end was trimmed by 1 base and the J gene end by 4 bases; junction bases not matched to a gene: 4. This CDR3 comprises 14 residues. The germline gives CDR1 SGHRS, CDR2 YFSETQ. The full variable domain, completed using reference TRBV5-1 and TRBJ2-5, is KAGVTQTPRYLIKTRGQQVTLSCSPISGHRSVSWYQQTPGQGLQFLFEYFSETQRNKGNFPGRFSGRQFSNSRSEMNVSTLELGDSALYLCASSLNGRRETQYFGPGTRLLVL.